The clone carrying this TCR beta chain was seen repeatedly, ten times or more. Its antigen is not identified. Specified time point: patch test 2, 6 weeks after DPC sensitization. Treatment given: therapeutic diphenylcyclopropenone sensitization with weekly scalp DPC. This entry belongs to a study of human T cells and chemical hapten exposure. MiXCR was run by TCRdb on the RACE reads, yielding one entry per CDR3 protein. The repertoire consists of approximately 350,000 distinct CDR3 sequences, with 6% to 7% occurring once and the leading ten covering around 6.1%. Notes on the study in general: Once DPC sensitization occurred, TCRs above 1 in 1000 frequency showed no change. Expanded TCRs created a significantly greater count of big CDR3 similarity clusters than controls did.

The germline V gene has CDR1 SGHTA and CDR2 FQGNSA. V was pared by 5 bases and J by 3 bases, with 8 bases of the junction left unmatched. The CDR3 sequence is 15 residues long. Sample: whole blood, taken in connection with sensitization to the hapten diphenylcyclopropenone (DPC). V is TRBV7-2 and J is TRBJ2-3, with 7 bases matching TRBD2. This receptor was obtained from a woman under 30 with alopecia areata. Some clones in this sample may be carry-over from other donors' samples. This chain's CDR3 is CASSPGLGPTDTQYF. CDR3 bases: TGTGCCAGCAGCCCCGGACTAGGTCCGACAGATACGCAGTATTTT. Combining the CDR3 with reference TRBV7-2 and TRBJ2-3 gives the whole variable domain GAGVSQSPSNKVTEKGKDVELRCDPISGHTALYWYRQSLGQGLEFLIYFQGNSAPDKSGLPSDRFSAERTGGSVSTLTIQRTQQEDSAVYLCASSPGLGPTDTQYFGPGTRLTVL.